The entry that follows covers one T cell receptor beta chain sequence. No antigen is known for it. No much larger clone exists at a distance of one base, and base qualities are not known. This record comes from a study of control samples from healthy donors and cancer patients (dated by TCRdb to 2018 to 2021). The method behind the library was the immunoSEQ multiplex PCR assay. TCRdb limited this immuneACCESS table to in-frame rearrangements with V and J called. A share of clones is missing; checked studies link under half to unresolved V genes, and the rest is unexplained. The sample contains tens of thousands of clones, around four fifths of them found a single time. The ten largest make up approximately 20% of the sample. Taken from the germline V gene (reference sequence), the CDR1 and CDR2 loops are LGHDT and YNNKEL. V is cut by 1 base and J by 2 bases, and the space between the germline ends is 5 bases. Measured from the cysteine to the phenylalanine, the CDR3 is 13 residues long. Left in the record is the CDR3 DNA by itself, 39 bases read in frame from the first base.

The material sequenced was blood. This clonotype was sampled from a man younger than 40 in good health. Here the chain combines TRBV3-1 (or the pseudogene TRBV3-2) and TRBJ1-2; the D gene remains uncertain. The CDR3 loop reads CASSQVGNYGYTF. The DNA is TGTGCCAGCAGCCAAGTAGGGAACTATGGCTACACCTTC.